A single sample gave rise to the 27 T cell receptor beta chains below, sequenced in a study of cytomegalovirus exposure and HLA in healthy donors (dated by TCRdb to between 2016 and 2019). Libraries were built with the immunoSEQ multiplex PCR assay. For the multiplex PCR, a mixture combining 60 forward primers for TCR Vbeta segments and 13 reverse primers for TCR Jbeta segments was used. In TCRdb, the immuneACCESS table is reduced to in-frame sequences with V and J assigned. These tables do not hold every clone; where another copy was compared, an unresolved V gene accounts for under half, and the others remain unexplained. This sample has over 100,000 clones in its table, and about three quarters of those were observed once. The ten largest account for approximately 2% of the sample. The sample comprised PBMCs. These receptors all stem from a female donor in good health and CMV-seropositive.

The genes are TRBV7-2 and TRBJ2-1, with TRBD2 matching 9 bases. The length of the CDR3 is 13 residues. Trimming at V came to 11 bases and at J to 8 bases, leaving 10 bases not matched to a gene. Per germline, CDR1 SGHTA and CDR2 FQGNSA. For the CDR3, the DNA is TGTGCCCAATCTCAAGCGGGAGGCCATGAGCAGTTCTTC. The encoded protein is CAQSQAGGHEQFF.

This clone showed up just a few times. This chain joins TRBV28 and TRBJ2-3, with TRBD1 as a possible D gene (6 bases). Germline-derived CDR1 and CDR2 are MDHEN and SYDVKM. This CDR3 comprises 18 residues. V shed 4 bases and J shed 7 bases, with 27 bases lying between them. CDR3 loop: CASSSSPGRTGSQYTQYF. CDR3 DNA sequence: TGTGCCAGCAGTTCCTCCCCAGGTAGAACAGGGTCCCAATATACGCAGTATTTT.

This clone was observed a few times. V is TRBV6-5 and J is TRBJ1-1, with D tentatively TRBD1 (6 bases). CDR3 length: 14 amino acids. Trimming took off 6 bases at V and 4 bases at J, with 15 bases between the two ends. Germline V gene data show CDR1 as MNHEY and CDR2 as SVGAGI. Written as DNA, the CDR3 is TGTGCCAGCAGGATACAGGGAATAAGCACTGAAGCTTTCTTT. Translated: CASRIQGISTEAFF.

The rearrangement joins TRBV19 to TRBJ2-1, with 12 positions matching TRBD2. The germline V gene has CDR1 LNHDA and CDR2 SQIVND (reference sequence). The CDR3 spans 18 residues. Trimming removed 3 bases from V and 5 bases from J; junction bases left unmatched: 11. The CDR3 loop reads CASSIFGRASGRDNEQFF. In nucleotides, the CDR3 is TGTGCCAGTAGTATTTTCGGCCGGGCTAGCGGGAGGGACAATGAGCAGTTCTTC.

This chain joins TRBV30 and TRBJ1-1; the D is unclear. CDR1 is GTSNPN, CDR2 SVGIG, per germline (reference sequence). The CDR3 runs 13 residues. The germline V and J ends were trimmed by 2 bases and 4 bases, with 11 bases remaining between them. CDR3 in DNA: TGTGCCTGGAGTCGCCAGGCAGTCACTGAAGCTTTCTTT. This gives the protein CAWSRQAVTEAFF.

The V and J genes are TRBV30 and TRBJ1-2; D not certain. Trimming shortened V by 8 bases and J by 2 bases, and 6 bases separated the two germline ends. This CDR3 has 10 amino acids. Germline V gene sequence: CDR1 GTSNPN, CDR2 SVGIG (reference sequence). CDR3 bases: TGTGCCAGCGACAACTATGGCTACACCTTC. Its protein product is CASDNYGYTF.

The rearrangement joins TRBV7-2 to TRBJ2-3; possible D gene TRBD2, 6 bases. This CDR3 spans 14 amino acids. In germline, CDR1 is SGHTA, CDR2 FQGNSA. V was pared by 5 bases and J by 1 base, with 10 bases between. CDR3 residues: CASSGRRGTDTQYF. The CDR3 DNA reads TGTGCCAGCAGCGGGAGGAGGGGCACAGATACGCAGTATTTT.

This clone was detected only a few times. V is TRBV6-6 and J is TRBJ1-5; 9 bases are shared with TRBD1. J lost 6 bases, V lost 5 bases, and 2 bases had no gene match. The germline CDR1 and CDR2 sequences are MNHNY and SVGAGI (reference sequence). CDR3 length: 13 residues. CDR3 sequence reads: CASSQQGAQPQHF. The CDR3 DNA sequence: TGTGCCAGCAGTCAACAGGGGGCTCAGCCCCAGCATTTT.

This sequence joins TRBV6-5 and TRBJ1-1; the match to TRBD1 covers 8 bases. The CDR3 length is 14 residues. J lost 4 bases, V lost 2 bases, and 3 bases had no gene match. In germline, CDR1 is MNHEY, CDR2 SVGAGI. The CDR3 bases are TGTGCCAGCAGTTACCGCGGACAGGGCACTGAAGCTTTCTTT. Translated, it gives CASSYRGQGTEAFF.

This chain uses TRBV5-1 with TRBJ2-2; D call uncertain. Germline-derived CDR1 and CDR2 are SGHRS and YFSETQ. This CDR3 comprises 15 residues. V lost 4 bases to trimming and J lost 6 bases, with 16 bases between them. The CDR3 reads CASSPPNITPGELFF. For the CDR3, the DNA is TGCGCCAGCAGCCCCCCAAATATTACACCCGGGGAGCTGTTTTTT.

The chain uses TRBV7-9 and TRBJ2-2, with 10 bases aligning to TRBD1. Germline loops: CDR1 SEHNR, CDR2 FQNEAQ (reference sequence). The V gene end was trimmed by 5 bases and the J gene end by 5 bases; junction bases not matched to a gene: 8. The CDR3 is 16 residues long. The CDR3 is CASSADRGQVTGELFF. The CDR3 DNA sequence: TGTGCCAGCAGCGCTGACAGGGGGCAGGTTACCGGGGAGCTGTTTTTT.

J is TRBJ2-1 and V is TRBV27; 7 bases fit TRBD2. After removal of 6 bases from V and 9 bases from J, the junction contained 5 bases not matched to a gene. This CDR3 is built from 12 residues. Per germline, CDR1 MNHEY and CDR2 SMNVEV (reference sequence). The CDR3 DNA reads as TGTGCCAGCAGCCGGACTAGTTTTGAGCAGTTCTTC. Encoded protein: CASSRTSFEQFF.

V gene TRBV4-1 combines with J gene TRBJ2-1; the match to TRBD2 covers 9 bases. CDR1 is MGHRA and CDR2 is YSYEKL in the germline V gene. This CDR3 is built from 15 residues. V shed 5 bases, J shed 5 bases, and the junction held 7 bases outside the gene matches. CDR3: CASSSRLAANNEQFF. In DNA form, the CDR3 reads TGCGCCAGCAGCTCCAGACTAGCGGCTAACAATGAGCAGTTCTTC.

This sequence joins TRBV7-2 and TRBJ1-1; D not resolved. The CDR3 spans 14 residues. The germline V gene encodes CDR1 SGHTA and CDR2 FQGNSA. V lost 0 bases and J lost 3, with 8 bases in between. The CDR3 loop reads CASSLAQYDTEAFF. Here the CDR3 DNA reads TGTGCCAGCAGCTTAGCGCAGTATGACACTGAAGCTTTCTTT.

This rearrangement joins TRBV2 to TRBJ2-3; 9 bases match TRBD1. The CDR3 consists of 15 residues. The germline CDR1 and CDR2 sequences are SNHLY and FYNNEI. V lost 6 bases to trimming and J lost 3 bases; unmatched junction nucleotides: 7. The CDR3 DNA is TGTGCCAGCAGGAAGGACAGGGGTAATACAGATACGCAGTATTTT. Encoded protein: CASRKDRGNTDTQYF.

This clone was recorded a few times. The chain carries TRBV25-1 and TRBJ2-3, with TRBD1 matching 7 bases. Germline loops: CDR1 MGHDK, CDR2 SYGVNS. The CDR3 is 14 residues long. Trimming removed 6 bases from V and 3 bases from J; junction bases left unmatched: 6. CDR3 DNA: TGTGCCAGCAGAACCGGGACAGTTACAGATACGCAGTATTTT. Protein: CASRTGTVTDTQYF.

The CDR3 DNA sequence: TGTGCCAGTAGTATAGCGGGGACAGGGTTCTTGGGGAGCAATCAGCCCCAGCATTTT. Translated: CASSIAGTGFLGSNQPQHF. The genes are TRBV19 and TRBJ1-5, with 9 bases matching TRBD1. In germline, CDR1 is LNHDA, CDR2 SQIVND (reference sequence). The length of the CDR3 is 19 residues. V was pared by 1 base and J by 1 base, with 11 bases of the junction left unmatched.

V and J are TRBV28 and TRBJ2-1, with 7 bases matching TRBD1. Germline trimming cut 6 bases from V and 3 bases from J; bases unmatched to any gene: 2. There are 13 residues in the CDR3. Per germline, CDR1 MDHEN and CDR2 SYDVKM. The CDR3 sequence is CASSGDSYNEQFF. The CDR3 DNA sequence: TGTGCCAGCAGCGGGGACAGCTACAATGAGCAGTTCTTC.

The chain couples TRBV9 to TRBJ2-3; TRBD1 matches 9 bases. CDR3 size: 13 residues. Germline-derived CDR1 and CDR2 are SGDLS and YYNGEE. V trimming: 3 bases; J trimming: 4 bases; junction bases outside the gene matches: 0. CDR3 nucleotides: TGTGCCAGCAGCGGGGACAGGGCAGATACGCAGTATTTT. Protein sequence: CASSGDRADTQYF.

The V call is TRBV10-3, the J call TRBJ1-1; TRBD1 matches at 8 bases. The CDR3 is 16 amino acids. The ends lost 6 bases at V and 1 base at J; junction bases unmatched: 10. The germline CDR1 and CDR2 sequences are ENHRY and SYGVKD. CDR3 residues: CAISRGAGQGNTEAFF. Here the CDR3 DNA reads TGTGCCATCAGCCGTGGAGCCGGACAGGGGAACACTGAAGCTTTCTTT.

CDR3: CASSSGAGNTIYF. The CDR3 nucleotides read TGTGCCAGCAGTTCAGGGGCTGGAAACACCATATATTTT. The gene calls are TRBV27 and TRBJ1-3, with D perhaps TRBD1 (6 bases). The CDR3 covers 13 residues. Trimming pared 4 bases from V and 2 bases from J, leaving 6 bases between. Germline V CDR1 and CDR2: MNHEY, SMNVEV (reference sequence).

V gene TRBV30 combines with J gene TRBJ1-2; D uncertain. The germline CDR1 and CDR2 sequences are GTSNPN and SVGIG (reference sequence). Trimming left V 3 bases short and J 8 bases short, with 10 bases between. This CDR3 comprises 11 residues. The CDR3 nucleotides are TGTGCCTGGAGGGTGGGAGGCGGCTACACCTTC. Encoded protein: CAWRVGGGYTF.

V gene TRBV2 combines with J gene TRBJ2-5; D is possibly TRBD1 (5 bases). Germline V gene lookup returns CDR1 SNHLY and CDR2 FYNNEI. The V end was cut by 7 bases, the J end by 2 bases, with 14 bases between. CDR3 length: 14 residues. CDR3 amino acids: CASTPGTGQETQYF. The CDR3 bases are TGTGCCAGCACGCCCGGTACAGGTCAAGAGACCCAGTACTTC.

This chain connects TRBV7-6 to TRBJ2-3; the match to TRBD2 covers 11 bases. CDR3 length: 15 residues. V shed 1 base and J 5 bases; nucleotides not matched to a gene: 2. Per the germline V gene, CDR1 is SGHVS and CDR2 is FNYEAQ. Written as DNA, the CDR3 is TGTGCCAGCAGCTTAGTTACTAGCGGGGGAGATACGCAGTATTTT. Translating it yields CASSLVTSGGDTQYF.

V and J are TRBV5-4 and TRBJ1-1; TRBD1 is a possible D gene (6 bases). V dropped 0 bases and J dropped 0 bases, with 9 bases sitting between them. The V gene's germline CDR1 is SGHNT and CDR2 YYREEE (reference sequence). The CDR3 contains 15 residues. CDR3: CASSLGGRLNTEAFF. The CDR3 coding sequence is TGTGCCAGCAGCTTGGGGGGGCGTCTGAACACTGAAGCTTTCTTT.

The chain has TRBV30 and TRBJ2-1; D gene unclear. Trimming cost V 6 bases and J 5 bases, with 23 bases left between them. The CDR3 is made up of 16 amino acids. Germline V gene data show CDR1 as GTSNPN and CDR2 as SVGIG (reference sequence). The CDR3, as DNA: TGTGCCTGCGATCCCCTAGAAGCCTCCGTCCACAATGAGCAGTTCTTC. It is translated as CACDPLEASVHNEQFF.

J is TRBJ2-5 and V is TRBV7-3, with D hard to call. V dropped 5 bases and J dropped 0 bases, with 7 bases sitting between them. The CDR3 totals 13 residues. Germline CDR1 and CDR2: SGHTA and FQGTGA. The CDR3, as DNA: TGTGCCAGCAGCCCGGAGTACCAAGAGACCCAGTACTTC. It is translated as CASSPEYQETQYF.